This T cell receptor (beta chain) was sequenced in a study of early T cells in non-severe SARS-CoV-2 infection. Across the study: Sequenced bulk RNA came from whole blood that was unsorted, and chains were unpaired. Study outcomes and limitations: Matching with VDJdb favored anti-spike CD8 responses (missing private and CD4 specificities).

CDR3 size: 17 residues. Deletions cut 4 bases from V and 2 bases from J, with 19 bases between. Ten or more counts support this clonotype. Its antigen is unknown. The protocol attached unique molecular identifiers to individual cDNA molecules. One entry per CDR3 protein results from TCRdb running MiXCR on the 5' RACE reads. The profile shows 53,000 or so distinct CDR3 sequences, around 9.5% of them singletons. The clonotype comes from an adult who was a healthcare worker with PCR-confirmed SARS-CoV-2 infection or an uninfected control (not recorded which). The chain has TRBV12-3 or TRBV12-4 and TRBJ2-3; possible D gene TRBD2, 6 bases. The source material was whole blood. Here the CDR3 DNA reads TGTGCCAGCAGTTCCCTCCGGGACTCCAGGGTCACAGATACGCAGTATTTT. Amino acids: CASSSLRDSRVTDTQYF.